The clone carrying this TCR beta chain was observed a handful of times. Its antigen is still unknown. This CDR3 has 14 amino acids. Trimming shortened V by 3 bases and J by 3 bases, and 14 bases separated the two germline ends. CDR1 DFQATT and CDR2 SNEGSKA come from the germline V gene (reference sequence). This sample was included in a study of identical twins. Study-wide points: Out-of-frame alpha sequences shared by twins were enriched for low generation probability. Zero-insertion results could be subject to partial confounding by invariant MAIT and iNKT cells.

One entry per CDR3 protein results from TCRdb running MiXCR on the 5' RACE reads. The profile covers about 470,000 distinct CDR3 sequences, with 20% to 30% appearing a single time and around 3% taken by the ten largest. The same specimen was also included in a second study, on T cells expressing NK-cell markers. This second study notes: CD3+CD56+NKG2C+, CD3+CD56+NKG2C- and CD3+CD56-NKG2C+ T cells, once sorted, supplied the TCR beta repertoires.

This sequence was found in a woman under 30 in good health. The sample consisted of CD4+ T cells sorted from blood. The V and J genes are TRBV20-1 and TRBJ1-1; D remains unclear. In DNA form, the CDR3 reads TGCAGTGCTAGTAGGTCTTCCGGAGACACTGAAGCTTTCTTT. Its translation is CSASRSSGDTEAFF.